The next 21 T cell receptor beta chains were all read from a single sample in a study of blood T cell repertoires in COVID-19. The repertoire was sequenced with immunoSEQ multiplex PCR; TCRdb's copy has only in-frame clones and lacks some. The top ten clones hold almost 2% of a sample with approximately 450,000 clones, nearly 90% of them seen once. The sample was PBMCs or T cells enriched from blood (not recorded which). The receptors were gathered from a young woman with acute COVID-19.

This chain joins TRBV3-1 (or the pseudogene TRBV3-2) and TRBJ2-3; 9 nucleotides align to TRBD2. The CDR3 is made up of 18 amino acids. CDR1 is LGHDT and CDR2 is YNNKEL in the germline V gene (reference sequence). Losses at the gene ends were 0 bases for V and 6 bases for J; bases not matched to a gene: 13. This CDR3 reads CASSQDLISGGTRDTQYF. CDR3 coding DNA: TGTGCCAGCAGCCAAGATCTGATTAGCGGGGGCACCCGGGATACGCAGTATTTT.

This chain uses TRBV19 with TRBJ1-1; D is unresolved. The CDR3 spans 12 residues. V lost 7 bases and J 3 bases, leaving 9 bases between the germline ends. Germline assignment: CDR1 LNHDA and CDR2 SQIVND (reference sequence). CDR3 coding DNA: TGTGCCAGTACCTCCGTCTACACTGAAGCTTTCTTT. Its protein product is CASTSVYTEAFF. The variable domain in full, with the rest retrieved from reference TRBV19 and TRBJ1-1, is DGGITQSPKYLFRKEGQNVTLSCEQNLNHDAMYWYRQDPGQGLRLIYYSQIVNDFQKGDIAEGYSVSREKKESFPLTVTSAQKNPTAFYLCASTSVYTEAFFGQGTRLTVV.

V usage is TRBV28 and J usage is TRBJ2-7; 8 positions agree with TRBD1. V lost 0 bases and J lost 3; bases outside the gene matches: 7. The germline CDR1 and CDR2 sequences are MDHEN and SYDVKM. This CDR3 spans 16 amino acids. The CDR3 loop reads CASSLWPGQAFYEQYF. The CDR3 region has the DNA TGTGCCAGCAGTTTATGGCCGGGACAGGCTTTCTACGAGCAGTACTTC.

The chain employs TRBV6-2 or TRBV6-3 and TRBJ2-5; TRBD1 agrees at 9 bases. The ends lost 3 bases at V and 2 bases at J; junction bases unmatched: 13. The CDR3 loop spans 18 amino acids. From germline, CDR1 is MNHEY and CDR2 SVGEGT. CDR3 residues: CASSYLLGQGLTQETQYF. CDR3 nucleotide sequence: TGTGCCAGCAGTTATCTTTTGGGACAGGGATTAACGCAAGAGACCCAGTACTTC.

J is TRBJ1-2 and V is TRBV20-1; D possibly corresponds to TRBD1 (6 bases). Between the trimmed V and J ends, which lost 3 bases and 7 bases, there was a span of 12 bases. CDR3 size: 12 residues. Germline values: CDR1 DFQATT, CDR2 SNEGSKA (reference sequence). CDR3 amino acids: CSASGRGSGYTF. The CDR3 nucleotides are TGCAGTGCTAGTGGCAGGGGTAGTGGCTACACCTTC.

The chain is built from TRBV9 and TRBJ2-2; 8 nucleotides align to TRBD2. Germline CDR1 reads SGDLS; CDR2 reads YYNGEE. This CDR3 has 16 amino acids. Trimming removed 4 bases from V and 4 bases from J; junction bases left unmatched: 9. CDR3 sequence: CASSSSGGDSTGELFF. In nucleotides, the CDR3 is TGTGCCAGCAGCTCCAGCGGGGGCGATAGCACCGGGGAGCTGTTTTTT.

The chain has TRBV11-2 and TRBJ2-2, with 8 positions matching TRBD2. The length of the CDR3 is 17 residues. V dropped 5 bases and J dropped 5; count of bases not matched to a gene: 13. CDR1 and CDR2 (germline): SGHAT, FQNNGV. The CDR3 loop reads CASSPIYGSGSTGELFF. As DNA, the CDR3 is TGTGCCAGCAGCCCCATTTACGGGAGCGGGAGTACCGGGGAGCTGTTTTTT.

The chain recombines TRBV7-8 with TRBJ1-2; perhaps TRBD1 as D (6 bases). CDR1 is SGHVS, CDR2 FQNEAQ, per germline. V was shortened by 1 base and J by 2 bases, with 8 bases between the two germline ends. The CDR3 totals 14 residues. The CDR3 coding sequence is TGTGCCAGCAGCTTAGGAGACAGGAACTATGGCTACACCTTC. The encoded protein is CASSLGDRNYGYTF.

CDR3 residues: CASSSKIGSANRGGAFF. In DNA form, the CDR3 reads TGTGCCAGCAGCTCCAAGATTGGGTCCGCGAACCGGGGAGGGGCTTTCTTT. The V call is TRBV11-2, the J call TRBJ1-1, with no clear D. Looked up from germline, CDR1 is SGHAT and CDR2 is FQNNGV. This CDR3 has 17 residues. Trimming took off 4 bases at V and 11 bases at J, with 29 bases between the two ends.

As for this clone: This specimen includes other DNA sequences encoding the same CDR3. V and J are TRBV6-1 and TRBJ2-1; D possibly corresponds to TRBD1 (5 bases). The CDR3 loop spans 12 amino acids. Trimming took off 2 bases at V and 7 bases at J, with 6 bases between the two ends. Germline V lookup: CDR1 MNHNS, CDR2 SASEGT. CDR3 coding DNA: TGTGCCAGCAGTGAACCAGGGAATGAGCAGTTCTTC. It specifies CASSEPGNEQFF.

This chain uses TRBV7-8 with TRBJ2-1, with 9 bases aligning to TRBD2. CDR1 and CDR2 (germline): SGHVS, FQNEAQ. The J segment lost 6 bases and the V segment lost 1 base, leaving 7 bases of the junction unmatched. CDR3 length equals 16 residues. CDR3 protein: CASSLELAGGPNEQFF. In nucleotides, the CDR3 is TGTGCCAGCAGCTTAGAATTGGCGGGAGGGCCCAATGAGCAGTTCTTC.

This chain uses TRBV2 with TRBJ2-1; TRBD1 matches at 8 bases. Trimming at V came to 7 bases and at J to 10 bases, leaving 9 bases not matched to a gene. The CDR3 is 13 amino acids. Germline V lookup: CDR1 SNHLY, CDR2 FYNNEI. The CDR3 spells CASKGRGHEEQFF. CDR3 sequence (DNA): TGTGCCAGCAAAGGCAGGGGGCATGAGGAGCAGTTCTTC.

This clone was seen only once. The V gene is TRBV28, the J gene TRBJ2-7; unclear D gene. Looked up from germline, CDR1 is MDHEN and CDR2 is SYDVKM. The CDR3 covers 11 residues. V was clipped by 6 bases and J by 8 bases, with 11 bases between them. DNA of the CDR3: TGTGCCAGCAGCATAATTGAGAAGCAGTACTTC. This codes for CASSIIEKQYF.

The V call is TRBV5-4, the J call TRBJ1-2, with D unresolved. Germline loops: CDR1 SGHNT, CDR2 YYREEE (reference sequence). The CDR3 loop spans 15 amino acids. Trimming took 1 base from V and 2 from J, leaving 12 bases between them. CDR3 amino acids: CASSLSQSPNYGYTF. As DNA, the CDR3 is TGTGCCAGCAGCTTGAGTCAGTCCCCGAACTATGGCTACACCTTC.

In regard to this clone: The same CDR3 also results from other DNA sequences found in this sample. The chain employs TRBV12-3 or TRBV12-4 and TRBJ2-7; tentative D call: TRBD1 (5 bases). There are 11 residues in the CDR3. Trimming took off 5 bases at V and 4 bases at J, with 6 bases between the two ends. The CDR3 DNA sequence: TGTGCCAGCAGTCCAGGGTACGAGCAGTACTTC. Protein: CASSPGYEQYF.

The gene calls are TRBV9 and TRBJ2-7; D uncertain. CDR3 size: 13 residues. Trimming took off 4 bases at V and 5 bases at J, with 13 bases between the two ends. The germline V gene encodes CDR1 SGDLS and CDR2 YYNGEE. This chain's CDR3 is CASSLQAPDEQYF. CDR3 in DNA: TGTGCCAGCAGCCTCCAGGCCCCGGACGAGCAGTACTTC.

J is TRBJ2-1 and V is TRBV3-1 (or the pseudogene TRBV3-2); 7 bases agree with TRBD1. V lost 0 bases, J lost 6 bases, and 5 bases stayed unmatched. The CDR3 has 15 residues. The germline CDR1 and CDR2 sequences are LGHDT and YNNKEL (reference sequence). The CDR3 nucleotides read TGTGCCAGCAGCCAAGATTGGGGACAGAGCAATGAGCAGTTCTTC. It yields the protein CASSQDWGQSNEQFF.

The V call is TRBV7-9, the J call TRBJ2-3, with 12 bases fitting TRBD1. With 4 bases clipped from V and 4 bases from J, the junction kept 3 bases outside the gene matches. Germline CDR1 reads SEHNR; CDR2 reads FQNEAQ (reference sequence). The CDR3 has 15 residues. The CDR3 bases are TGTGCCAGCAGCTGGGACAGGGGGCAGGCAGATACGCAGTATTTT. It is translated as CASSWDRGQADTQYF. Full variable domain (rest looked up from reference TRBV7-9 and TRBJ2-3): DTGVSQNPRHKITKRGQNVTFRCDPISEHNRLYWYRQTLGQGPEFLTYFQNEAQLEKSRLLSDRFSAERPKGSFSTLEIQRTEQGDSAMYLCASSWDRGQADTQYFGPGTRLTVL.

The table lists this clone with a count of one. The chain recombines TRBV10-3 with TRBJ2-7; 7 nucleotides agree with TRBD1. The ends lost 2 bases at V and 2 bases at J; junction bases unmatched: 3. The CDR3 is made up of 14 amino acids. CDR1 is ENHRY and CDR2 is SYGVKD in the germline V gene. The DNA for the CDR3 is TGTGCCATCAGTGAGCTCGACAGGGCCTACGAGCAGTACTTC. It encodes CAISELDRAYEQYF.

The rearrangement joins TRBV4-1 to TRBJ1-5, with D maybe TRBD1 (6 bases). Germline CDR1 reads MGHRA; CDR2 reads YSYEKL. V was pared by 6 bases and J by 2 bases, with 20 bases between. The CDR3 totals 17 residues. CDR3 bases: TGCGCCAGCAGAGCGACACAGGGCTCCCGGGGCAATCAGCCCCAGCATTTT. Protein sequence: CASRATQGSRGNQPQHF.

This clone was counted once. The V and J genes are TRBV7-9 and TRBJ2-7, with 8 bases lining up with TRBD1. Looked up from germline, CDR1 is SEHNR and CDR2 is FQNEAQ (reference sequence). Trimming at V came to 3 bases and at J to 3 bases, leaving 7 bases not matched to a gene. The length of the CDR3 is 15 residues. The CDR3 coding sequence is TGTGCCAGCAGCTTTTCGGCAGGGGGCAGCTACGAGCAGTACTTC. Protein: CASSFSAGGSYEQYF.